The TCR beta chain under discussion was sequenced for a study of CD8+ T cells in alopecia areata. Across the whole study: Transfer of skin from roughly 6-12-month-old C3H/HeJ graft donors with spontaneous alopecia was made to 7-10-week-old female C3H/HeJ mice.

Sorting of pooled cutaneous lymph node cells was based on CD4, CD8alpha, NKG2D, NKG2ACE and other markers. cDNA prepared by RNA extraction and subsequent reverse transcription served as the template for sequencing. Some clones are missing from TCRdb's copy, which holds only in-frame ones; the method was immunoSEQ multiplex PCR. This set yields over 5,500 clones and no singletons; the top ten hold around a third. Whole-study findings and limits: For lesional scalp, especially alopecia totalis/universalis, clonality was higher than in normal scalp. Possibly as an HLA-related effect, TCR sharing across patients appeared less clear than in mice. Sequencing of scalp samples also captures resident alphabeta T cells of normal skin.

The CDR3 totals 12 residues. Looked up from germline, CDR1 is SGHLS and CDR2 is HYDKME. This clone is medium-sized in the sample. Its specificity is unknown. Gene names and germline match the mouse. Read coverage stops 4 residues before the CDR3 terminus; the germline J gene supplies the remainder. Material for sequencing was CD8+ T cells sorted from a lymph node. The clonotype comes from a C3H/HeJ mouse with alopecia areata. Strain haplotype at MHC: H2-k. V usage is TRBV12-2 and J usage is TRBJ2-5; D gene ambiguous. The CDR3 loop is CASSLKEDTQYF. The DNA read from the CDR3 is TGTGCCAGCTCTCTCAAGGAAGAC. Together with reference TRBV12-2 and TRBJ2-5, the CDR3 gives the full variable domain: NSGVVQSPRYIIKGKGERSILKCIPISGHLSVAWYQQTQGQELKFFIQHYDKMERDKGNLPSRFSVQQFDDYHSEMNMSALELEDSAVYFCASSLKEDTQYFGPGTRLLVL.